The 19 T cell receptor beta chains listed next were all sequenced from one sample in a study of T cell responses to AZD1222 COVID-19 vaccine. Method: immunoSEQ multiplex PCR; TCRdb's copy keeps in-frame clones and lacks some. The table has under 150,000 clones, around 93% seen once. The source was peripheral blood, collected on day 0 of AZD1222 vaccination. Receptors were obtained from an adult in good health.

This clone was detected only once. The chain is built from TRBV5-1 and TRBJ2-3, with 12 positions matching TRBD2. Germline V gene lookup returns CDR1 SGHRS and CDR2 YFSETQ. The CDR3 covers 14 residues. V shed 4 bases and J 7 bases; nucleotides not matched to a gene: 4. Here the CDR3 reads CASSPGTSGYTQYF. The CDR3 region has the DNA TGCGCCAGCAGCCCAGGGACTAGCGGGTATACGCAGTATTTT.

This clone appeared a single time. The CDR3 nucleotides are TGTGCCAGCAGCGCCCCTCCCCAGGAGACCCAGTACTTC. It translates to CASSAPPQETQYF. The V and J genes are TRBV7-9 and TRBJ2-5; no reliable D call. The CDR3 is 13 residues long. V gave up 5 bases and J gave up 5 bases, with 12 bases separating them. The V gene's germline CDR1 is SEHNR and CDR2 FQNEAQ (reference sequence).

This chain joins TRBV20-1 and TRBJ1-4; no firm D call. The germline V gene encodes CDR1 DFQATT and CDR2 SNEGSKA (reference sequence). Trimming stripped 5 bases from V and 8 bases from J, with 9 bases between. CDR3 size: 11 residues. The DNA of the CDR3 is TGCAGTGCTTTTCAGTTCGAAAAACTGTTTTTT. As protein: CSAFQFEKLFF.

The chain has TRBV2 and TRBJ1-4, with unresolved D. V gave up 0 bases and J gave up 1 base, with 6 bases separating them. The CDR3 consists of 15 residues. CDR1 is SNHLY and CDR2 is FYNNEI in the germline V gene. For the CDR3, the DNA is TGTGCCAGCAGTGAAGCGCGGATAACTAATGAAAAACTGTTTTTT. It encodes CASSEARITNEKLFF.

The chain carries TRBV19 and TRBJ1-3, with D possibly TRBD1 on 5 matching bases. V lost 7 bases and J lost 0, with 13 bases in between. CDR1 and CDR2 from the germline V gene are LNHDA and SQIVND (reference sequence). CDR3 length equals 15 residues. CDR3 sequence (DNA): TGTGCCAGTATTCGGGACTTCAGCTCTGGAAACACCATATATTTT. Translated: CASIRDFSSGNTIYF.

The chain couples TRBV7-9 to TRBJ1-2; 11 positions agree with TRBD1. Trimming at V came to 0 bases and at J to 7 bases, leaving 4 bases not matched to a gene. Germline CDR1 reads SEHNR; CDR2 reads FQNEAQ (reference sequence). The CDR3 covers 15 residues. The CDR3 nucleotides are TGTGCCAGCAGCTTAGCGGCCGGGACAGGGGGTGGCTACACCTTC. Protein product: CASSLAAGTGGGYTF.

V gene TRBV27 combines with J gene TRBJ1-1, with 7 bases identical to TRBD1. Germline V lookup: CDR1 MNHEY, CDR2 SMNVEV (reference sequence). Trimming removed 6 bases from V and 3 bases from J; junction bases left unmatched: 7. CDR3 length: 14 residues. The CDR3 here is CASRGDSFYTEAFF. The CDR3 DNA sequence: TGTGCCAGCAGGGGGGACAGTTTCTACACTGAAGCTTTCTTT.

V usage is TRBV11-2 and J usage is TRBJ2-7, with 9 positions matching TRBD2. Germline CDR1 SGHAT, CDR2 FQNNGV. This CDR3 is built from 13 residues. The J segment lost 4 bases and the V segment lost 6 bases, leaving 4 bases of the junction unmatched. CDR3 in DNA: TGTGCCAGCAGTCTAGCGGGACATTACGAGCAGTACTTC. Residues: CASSLAGHYEQYF. Based on the CDR3 plus reference TRBV11-2 and TRBJ2-7, the full variable domain is EAGVAQSPRYKIIEKRQSVAFWCNPISGHATLYWYQQILGQGPKLLIQFQNNGVVDDSQLPKDRFSAERLKGVDSTLKIQPAKLEDSAVYLCASSLAGHYEQYFGPGTRLTVT.

The chain couples TRBV11-2 to TRBJ1-5, with 7 bases that match TRBD1. This CDR3 contains 15 residues. Germline CDR1 and CDR2: SGHAT and FQNNGV. Trimming removed 1 base from V and 2 bases from J; junction bases left unmatched: 2. Here the CDR3 DNA reads TGTGCCAGCAGCTTAGGGGGGACAGGCAATCAGCCCCAGCATTTT. The encoded protein is CASSLGGTGNQPQHF.

The chain employs TRBV27 and TRBJ1-5; D uncertain. The CDR3 sequence is 16 residues long. Germline loops: CDR1 MNHEY, CDR2 SMNVEV (reference sequence). V was trimmed by 9 bases and J by 0 bases, leaving 18 bases between them. The CDR3 DNA reads TGTGCCAGTCGCGGCTCAAAAGGCGGTAGCAATCAGCCCCAGCATTTT. It yields the protein CASRGSKGGSNQPQHF.

The chain combines TRBV5-1 with TRBJ1-3; D ambiguous. Germline loops: CDR1 SGHRS, CDR2 YFSETQ. Between the trimmed V and J ends, which lost 4 bases and 3 bases, there was a span of 11 bases. The length of the CDR3 is 14 residues. The chain's CDR3 is CASSDTPSGNTIYF. The DNA for the CDR3 is TGCGCCAGCAGCGACACACCGAGTGGAAACACCATATATTTT.

This sequence joins TRBV3-1 (or the pseudogene TRBV3-2) and TRBJ2-2; D unclear. CDR3 length: 14 residues. The germline V gene encodes CDR1 LGHDT and CDR2 YNNKEL (reference sequence). With 1 base removed from V and 4 bases from J, the gap between germline ends came to 7 bases. The CDR3 DNA reads TGTGCCAGCAGCCAAGTCAGAGGCACCGGGGAGCTGTTTTTT. This codes for CASSQVRGTGELFF.

J is TRBJ2-2 and V is TRBV28; maybe TRBD1 (6 bases). This CDR3 has 15 residues. Germline V gives CDR1 MDHEN, CDR2 SYDVKM. The V end was cut by 3 bases, the J end by 1 base, with 9 bases between. The CDR3 DNA reads as TGTGCCAGCAGTTTGGGGGCGGAGAACACCGGGGAGCTGTTTTTT. Protein product: CASSLGAENTGELFF.

V usage is TRBV7-2 and J usage is TRBJ1-6; no reliable D call. Between the trimmed V and J ends, which lost 1 base and 10 bases, there was a span of 5 bases. Germline lookup yields CDR1 SGHTA and CDR2 FQGNSA. CDR3 length: 12 residues. Here the CDR3 DNA reads TGTGCCAGCAGCTTAGAAGACTCACCCCTCCACTTT. Translating it yields CASSLEDSPLHF.

The chain combines TRBV6-6 with TRBJ1-5, with D perhaps TRBD1 (6 bases). Between the trimmed V and J ends, which lost 8 bases and 5 bases, there was a span of 19 bases. Germline V gene lookup returns CDR1 MNHNY and CDR2 SVGAGI (reference sequence). The CDR3 runs 15 residues. CDR3 DNA: TGTGCCAGCGCCGGACAGACCCTCAGCGATCAGCCCCAGCATTTT. It is translated as CASAGQTLSDQPQHF.

The chain carries TRBV5-6 and TRBJ2-7; 10 bases are a match to TRBD1. The CDR3 loop spans 14 amino acids. In germline, CDR1 is SGHDT, CDR2 YYEEEE. With 7 bases clipped from V and 6 bases from J, the junction kept 10 bases outside the gene matches. The CDR3 protein is CASDSGTGAGEQYF. CDR3 in DNA: TGTGCCAGCGACTCCGGGACAGGGGCGGGCGAGCAGTACTTC.

The V gene is TRBV4-2, the J gene TRBJ1-2; D is possibly TRBD1 (5 bases). V lost 1 base and J 7 bases, leaving 13 bases between the germline ends. This CDR3 comprises 14 residues. Looked up from germline, CDR1 is LGHNA and CDR2 is YNFKEQ. CDR3 loop: CASSQVLAGAGYTF. The CDR3 DNA reads as TGTGCCAGCAGCCAAGTTCTAGCCGGGGCTGGCTACACCTTC.

This clone has a single count. The rearrangement joins TRBV5-4 to TRBJ2-5, with TRBD2 as a possible D gene (6 bases). Germline-derived CDR1 and CDR2 are SGHNT and YYREEE (reference sequence). V was cut by 7 bases and J by 0 bases, with 13 bases left in between. This CDR3 region has 14 residues. CDR3 in amino acids: CASGGTQNQETQYF. The CDR3 DNA reads TGTGCCAGCGGGGGGACCCAGAACCAAGAGACCCAGTACTTC. The full variable domain, completed using reference TRBV5-4 and TRBJ2-5, is ETGVTQSPTHLIKTRGQQVTLRCSSQSGHNTVSWYQQALGQGPQFIFQYYREEENGRGNFPPRFSGLQFPNYSSELNVNALELDDSALYLCASGGTQNQETQYFGPGTRLLVL.

The gene calls are TRBV25-1 and TRBJ1-4; 9 bases agree with TRBD1. This CDR3 region has 17 residues. Germline loops: CDR1 MGHDK, CDR2 SYGVNS. The ends lost 4 bases at V and 8 bases at J; junction bases unmatched: 14. For the CDR3, the DNA is TGTGCCAGCAGTGCCGGGACAGGGTCGTTTTCAGGGGAAAAACTGTTTTTT. It is translated as CASSAGTGSFSGEKLFF.